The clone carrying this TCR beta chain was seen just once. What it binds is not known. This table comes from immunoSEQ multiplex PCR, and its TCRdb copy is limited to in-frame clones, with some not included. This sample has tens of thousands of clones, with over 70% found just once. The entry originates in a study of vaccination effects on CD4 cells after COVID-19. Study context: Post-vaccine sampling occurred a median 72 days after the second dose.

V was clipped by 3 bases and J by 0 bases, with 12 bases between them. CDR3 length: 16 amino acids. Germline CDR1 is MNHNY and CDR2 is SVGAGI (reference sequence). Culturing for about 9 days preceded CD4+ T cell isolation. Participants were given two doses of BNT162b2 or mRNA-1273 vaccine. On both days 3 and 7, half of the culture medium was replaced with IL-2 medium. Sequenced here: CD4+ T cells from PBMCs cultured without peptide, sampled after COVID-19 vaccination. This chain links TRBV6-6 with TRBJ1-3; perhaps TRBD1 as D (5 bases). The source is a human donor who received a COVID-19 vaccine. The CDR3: CASSYGGHVSGNTIYF. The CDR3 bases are TGTGCCAGCAGTTATGGAGGACACGTCTCTGGAAACACCATATATTTT.